This TCR beta chain was captured by sequencing in a study of sequential checkpoint blockade in melanoma. Germline-derived CDR1 and CDR2 are SGHRS and YFSETQ. CDR3 length: 13 amino acids. Trimming cost V 0 bases and J 3 bases, with 7 bases left between them. Treatment in this sample: randomized to nivolumab then ipilimumab (arm A) or the reverse (arm B). Clones were read by immunoSEQ multiplex PCR, and TCRdb kept only the in-frame ones, dropping some. The sample has roughly 28,000 clones; roughly 80% are singletons. The chain uses TRBV5-1 and TRBJ2-7, with no clear D. This TCR was sampled from a human donor with melanoma. Material: CD8+ T cells sorted from blood (inferred from file names), obtained from a patient given nivolumab and ipilimumab in sequence. CDR3 coding DNA: TGCGCCAGCAGCTTGGGTGGAGACTACGAGCAGTACTTC. Protein sequence: CASSLGGDYEQYF.